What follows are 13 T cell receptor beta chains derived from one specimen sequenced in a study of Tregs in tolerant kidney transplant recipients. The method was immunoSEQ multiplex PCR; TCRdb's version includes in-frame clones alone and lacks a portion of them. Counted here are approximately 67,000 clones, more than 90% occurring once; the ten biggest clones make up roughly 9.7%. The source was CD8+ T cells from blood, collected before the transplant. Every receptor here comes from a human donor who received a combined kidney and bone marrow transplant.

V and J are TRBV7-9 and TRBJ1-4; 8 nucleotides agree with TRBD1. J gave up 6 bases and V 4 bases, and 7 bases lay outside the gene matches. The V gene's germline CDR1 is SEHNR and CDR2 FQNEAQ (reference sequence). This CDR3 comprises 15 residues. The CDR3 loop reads CASSSQGARDEKLFF. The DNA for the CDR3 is TGTGCCAGCAGCTCCCAGGGGGCGCGGGATGAAAAACTGTTTTTT.

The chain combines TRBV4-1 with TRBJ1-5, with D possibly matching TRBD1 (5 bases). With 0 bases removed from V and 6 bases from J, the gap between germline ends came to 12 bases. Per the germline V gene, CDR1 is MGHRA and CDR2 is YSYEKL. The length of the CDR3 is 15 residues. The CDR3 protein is CASSQETGKGQPQHF. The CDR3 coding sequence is TGCGCCAGCAGCCAAGAAACAGGCAAGGGTCAGCCCCAGCATTTT.

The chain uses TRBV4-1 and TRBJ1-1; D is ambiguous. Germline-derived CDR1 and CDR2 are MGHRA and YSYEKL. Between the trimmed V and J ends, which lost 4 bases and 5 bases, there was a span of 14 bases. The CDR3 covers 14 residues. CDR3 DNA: TGCGCCAGCAGCCCACCTCAAAGAGGGACTGAAGCTTTCTTT. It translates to CASSPPQRGTEAFF.

CDR3 DNA sequence: TGCGCCAGCAGCCTACTAAATAGCGGGAGGGACAGAGAGACCCAGTACTTC. This codes for CASSLLNSGRDRETQYF. This chain uses TRBV4-1 with TRBJ2-5, with 11 bases aligning to TRBD2. CDR3 length: 17 amino acids. CDR1 is MGHRA and CDR2 is YSYEKL in the germline V gene. V was clipped by 4 bases and J by 4 bases; unmatched bases: 11.

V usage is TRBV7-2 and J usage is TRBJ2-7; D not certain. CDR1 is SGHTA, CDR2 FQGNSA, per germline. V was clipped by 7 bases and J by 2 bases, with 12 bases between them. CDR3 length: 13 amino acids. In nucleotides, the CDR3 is TGTGCCAGCACCAAACTGGGCACCTACGAGCAGTACTTC. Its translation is CASTKLGTYEQYF.

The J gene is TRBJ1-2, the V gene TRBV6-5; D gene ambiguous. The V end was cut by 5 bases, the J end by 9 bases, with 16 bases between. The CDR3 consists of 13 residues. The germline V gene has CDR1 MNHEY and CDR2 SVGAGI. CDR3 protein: CASSGPSRRSYTF. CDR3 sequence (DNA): TGTGCCAGCAGTGGCCCCTCCAGGAGGAGCTACACCTTC.

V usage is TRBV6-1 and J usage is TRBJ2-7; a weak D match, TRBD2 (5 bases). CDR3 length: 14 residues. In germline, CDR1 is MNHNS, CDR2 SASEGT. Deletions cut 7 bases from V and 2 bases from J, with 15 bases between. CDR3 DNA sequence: TGTGCCAGCATCCGAACCGGGGATACCTACGAGCAGTACTTC. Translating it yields CASIRTGDTYEQYF.

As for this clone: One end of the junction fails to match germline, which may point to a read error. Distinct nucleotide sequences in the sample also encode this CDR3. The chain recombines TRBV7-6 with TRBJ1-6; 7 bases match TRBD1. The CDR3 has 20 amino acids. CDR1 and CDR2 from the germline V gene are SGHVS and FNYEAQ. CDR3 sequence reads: CATLTGPDRTGASYNSPLHF. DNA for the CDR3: TGTGCCACATTAACGGGTCCGGATCGGACAGGAGCCTCCTATAATTCCCCCCTCCACTTT.

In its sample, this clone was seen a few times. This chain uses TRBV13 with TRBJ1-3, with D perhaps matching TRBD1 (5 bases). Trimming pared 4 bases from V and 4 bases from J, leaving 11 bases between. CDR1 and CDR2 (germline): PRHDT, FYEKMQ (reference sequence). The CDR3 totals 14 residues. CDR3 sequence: CASSYPTVGNTIYF. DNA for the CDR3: TGTGCCAGCAGCTATCCGACAGTAGGAAACACCATATATTTT.

The DNA of the CDR3 is TGTGCCAGCAGCTCTGTGAACACTGAAGCTTTCTTT. Protein: CASSSVNTEAFF. The chain uses TRBV2 and TRBJ1-1, with D unclear. Per the germline V gene, CDR1 is SNHLY and CDR2 is FYNNEI. V shed 6 bases and J shed 0 bases, with 5 bases lying between them. The CDR3 covers 12 residues.

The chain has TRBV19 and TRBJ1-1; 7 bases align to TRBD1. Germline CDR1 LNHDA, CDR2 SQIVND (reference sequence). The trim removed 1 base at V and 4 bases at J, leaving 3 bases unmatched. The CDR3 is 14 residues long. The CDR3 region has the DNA TGTGCCAGTAGTATAGTTAGGGACAGCACTGAAGCTTTCTTT. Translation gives CASSIVRDSTEAFF.

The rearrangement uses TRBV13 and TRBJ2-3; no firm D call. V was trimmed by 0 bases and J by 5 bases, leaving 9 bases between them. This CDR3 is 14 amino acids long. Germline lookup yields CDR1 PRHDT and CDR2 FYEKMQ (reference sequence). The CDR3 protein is CASSLGRVVDTQYF. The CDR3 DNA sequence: TGTGCCAGCAGCTTAGGCCGGGTCGTAGATACGCAGTATTTT.

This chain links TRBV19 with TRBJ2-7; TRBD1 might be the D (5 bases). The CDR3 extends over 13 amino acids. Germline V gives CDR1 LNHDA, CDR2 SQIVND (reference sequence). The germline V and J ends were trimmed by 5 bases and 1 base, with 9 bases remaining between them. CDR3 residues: CASSATESYEQYF. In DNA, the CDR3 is TGTGCCAGTAGTGCGACAGAATCCTACGAGCAGTACTTC.